The 20 T cell receptor beta chains listed next were all sequenced from one sample in a study of T-cell memory formation after mild COVID-19 (dated by TCRdb to 2020 to 2022). Library construction relied on 5' RACE. TCRdb shows the sequencer as Illumina NovaSeq 6000. TCRdb itself trimmed the public reads at Q25 with fastp, ran MiXCR and retained productive beta chains. Each record represents a unique CDR3 protein, reported with the most common genes and DNA among its rows. The sample records around 390,000 distinct CDR3 sequences, 16% of which are singletons. The ten largest clones add up to 20% to 25% of the sample. The sample was PBMCs or a T cell subset sorted from them (not recorded which). The receptors originated from a man younger than 35 who had mild COVID-19 (a few samples of this study predate the infection). The sample titles of this study are shuffled in the database, so cell type and time point are left out; the donor was told from shared clones.

This clonotype was detected a few times. The J gene is TRBJ2-7, the V gene TRBV20-1; no reliable D call. Germline CDR1 and CDR2: DFQATT and SNEGSKA (reference sequence). This CDR3 is built from 12 residues. Trimming left V 3 bases short and J 3 bases short, with 9 bases between. CDR3 residues: CSARSRRYEQYV. The CDR3 DNA is TGCAGTGCTAGGTCTCGTCGCTACGAGCAGTACGTC.

At least ten counts were recorded for this clonotype. The V and J genes are TRBV12-3 or TRBV12-4 and TRBJ1-1; 7 positions match TRBD1. The CDR3 runs 14 residues. V dropped 4 bases and J dropped 2; count of bases not matched to a gene: 4. CDR3 sequence (DNA): TGTGCCAGCAGTTCCGGGACAGACAACACTGAAGCTTTCTTT. Protein: CASSSGTDNTEAFF.

The V gene is TRBV7-2, the J gene TRBJ2-5; 10 nucleotides agree with TRBD2. The germline gives CDR1 SGHTA, CDR2 FQGNSA. The V and J ends lost 1 base and 5 bases, in that order; junction bases with no gene match: 4. The CDR3 is made up of 15 amino acids. In DNA form, the CDR3 reads TGTGCCAGCAGCTTAGTAGCGGGGGGTGCGGAGACCCAGTACTTC. Translation gives CASSLVAGGAETQYF. Filled out from reference TRBV7-2 and TRBJ2-5, the complete variable domain reads GAGVSQSPSNKVTEKGKDVELRCDPISGHTALYWYRQSLGQGLEFLIYFQGNSAPDKSGLPSDRFSAERTGGSVSTLTIQRTQQEDSAVYLCASSLVAGGAETQYFGPGTRLLVL.

The chain is built from TRBV27 and TRBJ2-1; TRBD2 aligns across 9 bases. The ends lost 8 bases at V and 0 bases at J; junction bases unmatched: 11. The germline V gene has CDR1 MNHEY and CDR2 SMNVEV (reference sequence). This CDR3 region has 17 residues. CDR3 in DNA: TGTGCCAGCTCTACCACCTCTAGCGGGGTCTCCTACAATGAGCAGTTCTTC. Translation: CASSTTSSGVSYNEQFF.

V usage is TRBV28 and J usage is TRBJ1-4, with D possibly being TRBD1 (5 bases). The germline V gene encodes CDR1 MDHEN and CDR2 SYDVKM. The V end lost 5 bases, the J end lost 8 bases, and 9 bases lay between the germline ends. This CDR3 comprises 12 residues. The CDR3 nucleotides are TGTGCCAGCAGTGGTAACAGGGAAAAACTGTTTTTT. This sequence encodes CASSGNREKLFF.

This clonotype has more than one count but fewer than ten. The chain recombines TRBV7-2 with TRBJ2-1, with D possibly matching TRBD1 (5 bases). Looked up from germline, CDR1 is SGHTA and CDR2 is FQGNSA. The CDR3 loop spans 17 amino acids. Trimming pared 2 bases from V and 14 bases from J, leaving 28 bases between. In DNA, the CDR3 is TGTGCCAGCAGCTTACAGGGTCCTCCAACGGGCCTAAAACTGAAGTTCTTC. Its translation is CASSLQGPPTGLKLKFF.

V gene TRBV7-8 combines with J gene TRBJ1-2; D ambiguous. The V and J ends lost 4 bases and 5 bases respectively, with 23 bases between them. The CDR3 has 17 amino acids. Germline CDR1 and CDR2: SGHVS and FQNEAQ. The CDR3 DNA sequence: TGTGCCAGCAGCTCCATATTTCGAGGGCCCCCTAGGTATGGCTACACCTTC. Amino acid sequence: CASSSIFRGPPRYGYTF.

V usage is TRBV3-1 and J usage is TRBJ2-7; TRBD2 might be the D (6 bases). Trimming removed 3 bases at V and 2 bases at J, with 11 bases between. There are 14 residues in the CDR3. The V gene's germline CDR1 is LGHDT and CDR2 YNNKEL (reference sequence). The CDR3 protein is CASSQQGGPYEQYF. CDR3 nucleotide sequence: TGTGCCAGCAGCCAGCAGGGAGGACCCTACGAGCAGTACTTC.

V and J are TRBV6-5 and TRBJ1-1; no reliable D call. Germline V gives CDR1 MNHEY, CDR2 SVGAGI. This CDR3 contains 13 residues. V was clipped by 7 bases and J by 1 base, with 10 bases between them. CDR3: CASTLTPNTEAFF. The CDR3 region has the DNA TGTGCCAGCACTTTGACCCCGAACACTGAAGCTTTCTTT.

This clonotype was seen a handful of times. V usage is TRBV5-6 and J usage is TRBJ2-3; the D is unclear. Trimming removed 3 bases at V and 1 base at J, with 15 bases between. CDR3 length: 16 residues. Germline CDR1 reads SGHDT; CDR2 reads YYEEEE. The CDR3 coding sequence is TGTGCCAGCAGCTCCTCCCTGTCCGGAGGCACAGATACGCAGTATTTT. Amino acids: CASSSSLSGGTDTQYF.

The CDR3 DNA follows: TGTGCCAGCAGAGACAGGGACATCGACGAGCAGTACTTC. Translation gives CASRDRDIDEQYF. The chain combines TRBV28 with TRBJ2-7; 7 bases are shared with TRBD1. Germline-derived CDR1 and CDR2 are MDHEN and SYDVKM. This CDR3 contains 13 residues. Germline trimming cut 6 bases from V and 5 bases from J; bases unmatched to any gene: 7.

The CDR3 region is CASSQNYHLDRAGTDTQYF. The CDR3 DNA reads TGCGCCAGCAGCCAGAACTACCACCTGGACAGGGCTGGCACAGATACGCAGTATTTT. The V gene is TRBV4-3, the J gene TRBJ2-3; 8 bases line up with TRBD1. The V gene's germline CDR1 is LGHNA and CDR2 YSLEER. V gave up 3 bases and J gave up 1 base; unmatched junction bases: 15. The CDR3 consists of 19 residues.

The genes are TRBV5-1 and TRBJ2-7; 8 positions agree with TRBD1. The V and J ends lost 0 bases and 9 bases, in that order; junction bases with no gene match: 11. The CDR3 length is 15 residues. CDR1 is SGHRS, CDR2 YFSETQ, per germline. DNA of the CDR3: TGCGCCAGCAGCTTGGATTCACAGGGGGGTGTAGTGCAGTACTTC. Protein product: CASSLDSQGGVVQYF.

This sequence joins TRBV5-1 and TRBJ2-5; 9 bases align to TRBD2. The CDR3 contains 15 residues. J was trimmed by 5 bases and V by 3 bases; bases with no gene match: 8. Germline CDR1 and CDR2: SGHRS and YFSETQ. DNA for the CDR3: TGCGCCAGCAGCTGGACTAGCGACCCGTCGGAGACCCAGTACTTC. Residues: CASSWTSDPSETQYF.

This chain joins TRBV6-2 or TRBV6-3 and TRBJ1-1, with D unresolved. CDR3 length equals 14 residues. Germline V lookup: CDR1 MNHEY, CDR2 SVGEGT. Trimming removed 2 bases at V and 1 base at J, with 8 bases between. This CDR3 is CASSYQTANTEAFF. In DNA form, the CDR3 reads TGTGCCAGCAGTTACCAAACGGCGAACACTGAAGCTTTCTTT.

In its sample, this clonotype was seen many times. The chain combines TRBV29-1 with TRBJ2-3; D remains ambiguous. The CDR3 loop spans 14 amino acids. V gave up 4 bases and J gave up 5 bases, with 16 bases separating them. Germline V gene lookup returns CDR1 SQVTM and CDR2 ANQGSEA. The CDR3 loop is CSVVRTTLGDTQYF. The CDR3 DNA sequence: TGCAGCGTTGTTCGTACCACTCTGGGAGATACGCAGTATTTT.

The J gene is TRBJ2-2, the V gene TRBV12-3 or TRBV12-4; the D is unclear. The CDR3 totals 14 residues. The ends were cut back, 6 bases at V and 5 bases at J, with 13 bases in the middle. The CDR3 region is CASSRDRWTGELFF. In nucleotides, the CDR3 is TGTGCCAGCAGCCGTGATAGGTGGACCGGGGAGCTGTTTTTT.

V gene TRBV7-2 combines with J gene TRBJ2-7, with 9 nucleotides matching TRBD1. The germline V gene has CDR1 SGHTA and CDR2 FQGNSA. The CDR3 covers 16 residues. V trimming: 4 bases; J trimming: 4 bases; junction bases outside the gene matches: 11. The CDR3 DNA reads TGTGCCAGCAGCTCCGGGTACGGGACAGGGCAATACGAGCAGTACTTC. Protein sequence: CASSSGYGTGQYEQYF.

The V call is TRBV7-2, the J call TRBJ1-2, with 7 bases fitting TRBD1. CDR1 is SGHTA and CDR2 is FQGNSA in the germline V gene. Trimming cost V 1 base and J 4 bases; bases outside gene matches: 9. The CDR3 sequence is 16 residues long. CDR3 residues: CASSLGWDSNFYGYTF. DNA for the CDR3: TGTGCCAGCAGCTTAGGCTGGGACAGCAACTTCTATGGCTACACCTTC. Combining the CDR3 with reference TRBV7-2 and TRBJ1-2 gives the whole variable domain GAGVSQSPSNKVTEKGKDVELRCDPISGHTALYWYRQSLGQGLEFLIYFQGNSAPDKSGLPSDRFSAERTGGSVSTLTIQRTQQEDSAVYLCASSLGWDSNFYGYTFGSGTRLTVV.

This clonotype has a handful of counts. The DNA for the CDR3 is TGTGCCAGCAGCTCACAGGGGGGATCCGACGGGGAGCTGTTTTTT. Amino acids: CASSSQGGSDGELFF. The chain is built from TRBV12-3 or TRBV12-4 and TRBJ2-2, with TRBD1 identical over 8 bases. The CDR3 covers 15 residues. J gave up 7 bases and V 6 bases, and 10 bases lay outside the gene matches.